This T cell receptor beta chain was sequenced during a study of blood T cells in healthy people across ages. A J-beta primer mix and a sample-barcoded 5' primer were used in a second PCR of roughly 6 to 12 cycles. With 12 random nucleotides, a template-switch adaptor tagged each individual cDNA molecule. From the 5' RACE reads, TCRdb called clonotypes with MiXCR, one entry per CDR3 protein. The sample includes hundreds of thousands of distinct CDR3 sequences, 35% to 50% of them seen just once. This clonotype came up a few times. CDR3 length: 17 residues. Germline-derived CDR1 and CDR2 are SGHVS and FQNEAQ. The ends were cut back, 5 bases at V and 0 bases at J, with 14 bases in the middle.

The specimen sequenced was blood. This receptor was taken from a man older than 75 in good health. The V and J genes are TRBV7-8 and TRBJ2-6, with D possibly TRBD1 on 5 matching bases. The CDR3, as DNA: TGTGCCAGCAGCCGAACAGGAAGGAGCTCTGGGGCCAACGTCCTGACTTTC. Translation: CASSRTGRSSGANVLTF.